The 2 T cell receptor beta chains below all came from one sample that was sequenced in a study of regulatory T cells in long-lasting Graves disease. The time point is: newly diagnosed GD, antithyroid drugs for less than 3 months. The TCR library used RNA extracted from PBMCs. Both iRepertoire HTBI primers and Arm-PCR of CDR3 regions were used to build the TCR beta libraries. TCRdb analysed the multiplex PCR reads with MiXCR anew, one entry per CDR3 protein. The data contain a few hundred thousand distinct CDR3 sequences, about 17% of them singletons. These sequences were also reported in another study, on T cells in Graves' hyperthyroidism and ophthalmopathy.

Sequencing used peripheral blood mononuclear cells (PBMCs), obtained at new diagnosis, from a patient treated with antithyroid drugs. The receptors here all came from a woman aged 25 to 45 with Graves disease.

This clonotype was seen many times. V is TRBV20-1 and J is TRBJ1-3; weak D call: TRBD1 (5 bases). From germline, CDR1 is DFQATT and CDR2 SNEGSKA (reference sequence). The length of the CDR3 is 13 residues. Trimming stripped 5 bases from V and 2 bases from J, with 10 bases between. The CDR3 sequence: CSAYQTAGNTIYF. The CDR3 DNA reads TGCAGTGCTTACCAGACAGCTGGAAACACCATATATTTT.

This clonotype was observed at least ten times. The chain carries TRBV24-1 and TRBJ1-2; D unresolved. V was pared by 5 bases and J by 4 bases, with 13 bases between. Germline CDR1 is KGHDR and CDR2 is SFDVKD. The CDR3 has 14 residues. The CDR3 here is CATSGETPSYGYTF. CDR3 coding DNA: TGTGCCACCAGTGGGGAGACACCTTCCTATGGCTACACCTTC.